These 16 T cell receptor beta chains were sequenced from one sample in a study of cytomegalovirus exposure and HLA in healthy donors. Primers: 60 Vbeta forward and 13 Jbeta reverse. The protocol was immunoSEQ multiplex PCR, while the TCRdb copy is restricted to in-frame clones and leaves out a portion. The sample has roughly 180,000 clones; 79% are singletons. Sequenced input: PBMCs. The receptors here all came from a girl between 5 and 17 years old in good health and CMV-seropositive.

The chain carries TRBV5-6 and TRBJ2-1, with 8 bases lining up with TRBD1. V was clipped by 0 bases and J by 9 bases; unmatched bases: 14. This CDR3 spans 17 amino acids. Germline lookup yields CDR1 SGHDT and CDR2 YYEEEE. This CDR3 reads CASSLGFSWTGYTEQFF. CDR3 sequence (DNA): TGTGCCAGCAGCTTGGGATTTAGTTGGACAGGGTATACTGAGCAGTTCTTC.

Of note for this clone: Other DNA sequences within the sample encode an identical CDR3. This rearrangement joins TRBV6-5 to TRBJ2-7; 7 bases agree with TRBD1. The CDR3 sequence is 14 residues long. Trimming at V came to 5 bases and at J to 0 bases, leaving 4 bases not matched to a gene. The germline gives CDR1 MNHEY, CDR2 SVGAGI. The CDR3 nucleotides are TGTGCCAGCAGTACTAGGGACAGCTCCTACGAGCAGTACTTC. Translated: CASSTRDSSYEQYF.

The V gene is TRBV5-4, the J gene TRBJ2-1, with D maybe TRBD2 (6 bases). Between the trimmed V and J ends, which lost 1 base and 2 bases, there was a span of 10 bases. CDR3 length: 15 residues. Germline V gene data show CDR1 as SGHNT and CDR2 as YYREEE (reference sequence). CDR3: CASSLFGGAYNEQFF. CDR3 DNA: TGTGCCAGCAGCTTGTTCGGGGGAGCCTACAATGAGCAGTTCTTC.

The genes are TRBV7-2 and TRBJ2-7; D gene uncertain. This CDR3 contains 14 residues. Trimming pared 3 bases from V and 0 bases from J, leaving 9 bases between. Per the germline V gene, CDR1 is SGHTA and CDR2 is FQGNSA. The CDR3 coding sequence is TGTGCCAGCAGCTTGAGGCGGAACTCCTACGAGCAGTACTTC. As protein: CASSLRRNSYEQYF.

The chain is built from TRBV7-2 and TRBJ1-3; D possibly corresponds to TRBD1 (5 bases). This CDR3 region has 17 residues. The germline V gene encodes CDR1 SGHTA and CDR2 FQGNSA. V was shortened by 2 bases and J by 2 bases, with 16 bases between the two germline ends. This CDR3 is CASSLRQGIIAGNTIYF. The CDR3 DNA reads TGTGCCAGCAGCTTACGGCAGGGTATAATTGCTGGAAACACCATATATTTT.

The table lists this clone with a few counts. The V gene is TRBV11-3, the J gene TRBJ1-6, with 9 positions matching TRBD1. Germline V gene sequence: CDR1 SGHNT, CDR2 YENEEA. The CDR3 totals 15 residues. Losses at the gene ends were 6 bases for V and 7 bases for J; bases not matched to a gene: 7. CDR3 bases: TGTGCCAGCAGGCCCGGGACAGGGAGGAATTCACCCCTCCACTTT. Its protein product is CASRPGTGRNSPLHF.

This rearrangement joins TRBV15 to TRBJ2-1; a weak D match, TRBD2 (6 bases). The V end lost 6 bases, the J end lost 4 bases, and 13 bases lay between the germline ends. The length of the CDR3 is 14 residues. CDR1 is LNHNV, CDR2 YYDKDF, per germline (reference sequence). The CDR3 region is CATRDGSIYNEQFF. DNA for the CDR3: TGTGCCACCAGGGACGGGAGCATATACAATGAGCAGTTCTTC.

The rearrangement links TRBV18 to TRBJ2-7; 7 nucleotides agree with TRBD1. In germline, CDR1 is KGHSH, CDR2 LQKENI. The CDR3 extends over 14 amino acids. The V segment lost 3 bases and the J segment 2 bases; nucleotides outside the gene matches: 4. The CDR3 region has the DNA TGTGCCAGCTCACCGCAGGGACAGACCTACGAGCAGTACTTC. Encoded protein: CASSPQGQTYEQYF.

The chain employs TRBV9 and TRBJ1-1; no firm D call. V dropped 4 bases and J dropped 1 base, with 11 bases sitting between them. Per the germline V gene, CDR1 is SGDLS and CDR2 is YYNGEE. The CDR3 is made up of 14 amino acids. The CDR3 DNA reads TGTGCCAGCAGCCCGCGGGAGGGGAACACTGAAGCTTTCTTT. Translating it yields CASSPREGNTEAFF.

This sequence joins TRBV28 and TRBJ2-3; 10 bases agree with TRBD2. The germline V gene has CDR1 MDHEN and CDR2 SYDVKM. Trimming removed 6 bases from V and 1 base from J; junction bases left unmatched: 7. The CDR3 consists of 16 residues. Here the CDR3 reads CASRQWGLARTDTQYF. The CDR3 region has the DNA TGTGCCAGCAGGCAATGGGGACTAGCGCGCACAGATACGCAGTATTTT.

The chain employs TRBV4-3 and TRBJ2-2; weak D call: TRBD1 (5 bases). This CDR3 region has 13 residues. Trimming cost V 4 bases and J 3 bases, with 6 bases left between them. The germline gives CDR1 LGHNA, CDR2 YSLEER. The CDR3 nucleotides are TGCGCCAGCAGCCGACAGTACACCGGGGAGCTGTTTTTT. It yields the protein CASSRQYTGELFF.

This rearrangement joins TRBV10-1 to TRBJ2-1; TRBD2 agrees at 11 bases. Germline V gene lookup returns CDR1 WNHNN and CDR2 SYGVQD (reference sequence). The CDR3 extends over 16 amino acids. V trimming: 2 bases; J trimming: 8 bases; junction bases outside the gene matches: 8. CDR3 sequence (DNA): TGCGCCAGCAGTGAGAATAGCGGGGGGGCGCCGGATGAGCAGTTCTTC. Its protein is CASSENSGGAPDEQFF.

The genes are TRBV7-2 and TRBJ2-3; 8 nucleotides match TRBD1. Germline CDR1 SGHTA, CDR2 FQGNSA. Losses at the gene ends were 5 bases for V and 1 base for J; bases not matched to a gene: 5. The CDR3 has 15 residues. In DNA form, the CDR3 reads TGTGCCAGCAGCAGAGACAGGGGAGGCACAGATACGCAGTATTTT. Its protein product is CASSRDRGGTDTQYF.

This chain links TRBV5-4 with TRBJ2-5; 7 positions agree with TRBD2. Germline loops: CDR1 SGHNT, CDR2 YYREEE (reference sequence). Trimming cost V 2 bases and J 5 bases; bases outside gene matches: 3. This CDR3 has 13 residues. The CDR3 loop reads CASSLLATETQYF. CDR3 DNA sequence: TGTGCCAGCAGCTTACTAGCGACGGAGACCCAGTACTTC.

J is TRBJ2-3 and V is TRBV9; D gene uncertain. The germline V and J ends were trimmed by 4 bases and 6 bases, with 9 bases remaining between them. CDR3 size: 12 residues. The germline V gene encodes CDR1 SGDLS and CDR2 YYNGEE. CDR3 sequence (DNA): TGTGCCAGCAGCAGCAGCGCCGATACGCAGTATTTT. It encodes CASSSSADTQYF.

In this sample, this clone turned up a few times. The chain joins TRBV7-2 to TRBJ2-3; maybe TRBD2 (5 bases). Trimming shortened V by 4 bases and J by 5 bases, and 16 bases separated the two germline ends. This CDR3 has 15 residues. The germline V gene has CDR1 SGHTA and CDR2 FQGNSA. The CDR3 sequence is CASSSAPTRKDTQYF. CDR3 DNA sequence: TGTGCCAGCAGCTCCGCTCCCACTAGAAAAGATACGCAGTATTTT.